This TCR beta chain was obtained from a study of human T cells and chemical hapten exposure. Looking at the study overall: Patch testing was performed with 0.01% DPC on the upper back, with reading at 6 days.

Trimming at V came to 4 bases and at J to 5 bases, leaving 7 bases not matched to a gene. This CDR3 has 15 amino acids. The V gene's germline CDR1 is LGHDT and CDR2 YNNKEL (reference sequence). Time point meaning: patch test 3, about 24 weeks after DPC sensitization. Regarding treatment: therapeutic diphenylcyclopropenone sensitization with weekly scalp DPC. In the study's own analysis: A typical sample had 100,000 or so TCRs, with about 23,224 to 750,000 overall. TCRdb re-called the RACE reads with MiXCR, one entry per CDR3 protein. It is TCRdb's table, rather than the study itself, that gives the V and J calls and clone size. This sample carries under 75,000 distinct CDR3 sequences, 11% of them seen once, and the ten largest clones take approximately 1.5%.

The sequence was obtained from a woman between 45 and 65 years old with alopecia areata. Some clones in this sample may be carry-over from other donors' samples. The chain links TRBV3-1 to TRBJ1-2; 10 nucleotides match TRBD1. The sequencing used whole blood, collected in connection with sensitization to the hapten diphenylcyclopropenone (DPC). The CDR3: CASSPRQGANYGYTF. In nucleotides, the CDR3 is TGTGCCAGCAGCCCTCGACAGGGGGCGAATTATGGCTACACCTTC.